This TCR beta chain was observed in a study of blood T cell repertoires in COVID-19. On the study more broadly: COVID-19 samples from acute and convalescent phases originated in the United States, Italy and Spain. Sample material is recorded as cDNA or gDNA derived from T cells, B-cell-depleted T cells, or PBMCs.

Original data processing: Estimated nucleated cell counts came from reference gene primer amplification. TCRdb keeps only in-frame clones here, not all; method: immunoSEQ multiplex PCR. V, J and clone size are taken as reported in that table, and D and trimming were inferred from the DNA itself. The table lists about 130,000 clones, over 75% of them singletons. This clone turned up a few times. The CDR3 has 14 amino acids. Looked up from germline, CDR1 is SGHKS and CDR2 is YYEKEE (reference sequence). Between the trimmed V and J ends, which lost 2 bases and 2 bases, there was a span of 11 bases. This rearrangement joins TRBV5-5 to TRBJ2-7; D uncertain. Sample: peripheral blood. This receptor was taken from a woman at least 80 years old with acute or convalescent COVID-19. CDR3 DNA sequence: TGTGCCAGCAGCTTTGGGCCCCCTCCCTACGAGCAGTACGTC. It is translated as CASSFGPPPYEQYV.